This T cell receptor beta chain originates from a study of shared clonotypes between healthy human individuals. Background on the study: A couple of women and a few men aged 18 to 49 made up the donors.

CD45RO-negative, CCR7-positively selected cells formed the naive CD8 fraction, excluding terminally differentiated effector memory CD45RA+ cells. None of the donors, who were healthy HIV-negative adults, had recently had acute infections or vaccinations. Produced via immunoSEQ multiplex PCR; TCRdb's table is partial and in-frame only. Altogether more than 2 million clones are present, roughly 93% being singletons, with the ten largest covering 1.5% to 2%. The junction had 10 bases not matched to a gene; V was cut back by 4 bases and J by 3 bases. CDR1 and CDR2 from the germline V gene are SEHNR and FQNEAQ (reference sequence). The CDR3 totals 16 residues. Study results and caveats: The study drew on few donors, limiting represented genetic and exposure-history diversity.

As regards this clone: The antigen is not known.

The chain is built from TRBV7-9 and TRBJ2-3; 7 positions agree with TRBD1. Material: naive CD8+ T cells from PBMCs. This TCR was recovered from a man between 18 and 29 years old in good health. Some clones in this sample may be carry-over from other donors' samples. The DNA of the CDR3 is TGTGCCAGCAGCTCCCCCCCGGGACAGTGGACAGATACGCAGTATTTT. This translates into CASSSPPGQWTDTQYF.